This passage covers 25 T cell receptor beta chains from one sample sequenced in a study of T cell repertoires in cytomegalovirus infection (dated by TCRdb to about 2019). The sequencer listed for this sample is Illumina HiSeq 1500. TCRdb's own reprocessing of the public reads used fastp at Q25 and MiXCR and kept productive beta chains. CDR3 protein duplicates are merged, each entry listing the most common genes and DNA. For this sample the table gives approximately 320,000 distinct CDR3 sequences, of which more than 8% were detected only once. The ten top clones hold 3.5% to 4.5% of the sample. Sequenced material: PBMCs. The receptor set was obtained from a human donor in good health (CMV status not recorded). Some clones in this sample may be carry-over from other donors' samples.

This clonotype has more than one count but fewer than ten. This rearrangement joins TRBV6-6 to TRBJ2-3, with D maybe TRBD2 (6 bases). The CDR3 is 14 residues long. With 9 bases removed from V and 0 bases from J, the gap between germline ends came to 13 bases. Germline loops: CDR1 MNHNY, CDR2 SVGAGI (reference sequence). CDR3 DNA: TGTGCCAGTAAAGCGGGCAAAAGCACAGATACGCAGTATTTT. Its protein product is CASKAGKSTDTQYF.

The genes are TRBV3-1 and TRBJ1-4; no firm D call. The V end lost 4 bases, the J end lost 2 bases, and 11 bases lay between the germline ends. CDR1 and CDR2 (germline): LGHDT, YNNKEL (reference sequence). The length of the CDR3 is 15 residues. This chain's CDR3 is CASSPRGSTNEKLFF. The DNA for the CDR3 is TGTGCCAGCAGCCCCCGAGGGTCCACTAATGAAAAACTGTTTTTT.

In regard to this clonotype: A much larger clone sits a single nucleotide away, making a read error possible. The chain has TRBV28 and TRBJ1-1; D is unclear. Germline loops: CDR1 MDHEN, CDR2 SYDVKM. The CDR3 sequence is 16 residues long. CDR3 sequence (DNA): TGTGCCAGCCAGTCCGTCGCTCTTTATATGAACACTGTAGCTTTCTTT. It translates to CASQSVALYMNTVAFF.

This clonotype was seen a handful of times. The chain combines TRBV7-2 with TRBJ2-7, with TRBD2 identical over 15 bases. Germline CDR1 reads SGHTA; CDR2 reads FQGNSA. This CDR3 has 17 amino acids. V lost 5 bases, J lost 0 bases, and 5 bases stayed unmatched. CDR3 sequence reads: CASSLGLAGGSSYEQYF. The CDR3 nucleotides are TGTGCCAGCAGCCTAGGACTAGCGGGAGGGAGCTCCTACGAGCAGTACTTC.

This clonotype was counted many times. The CDR3 bases are TGTGCCAGCAGCTCAAGGGGGGGTACTGGGGCCAACGTCCTGACTTTC. Encoded protein: CASSSRGGTGANVLTF. This rearrangement joins TRBV7-2 to TRBJ2-6; D is possibly TRBD2 (7 bases). Trimming pared 4 bases from V and 2 bases from J, leaving 12 bases between. The CDR3 is 16 residues long. The V gene's germline CDR1 is SGHTA and CDR2 FQGNSA.

This clonotype was detected a few times. The chain combines TRBV7-2 with TRBJ1-3, with 7 bases identical to TRBD1. Germline CDR1 SGHTA, CDR2 FQGNSA. Germline trimming cut 4 bases from V and 3 bases from J; bases unmatched to any gene: 3. CDR3 size: 14 residues. CDR3 nucleotides: TGTGCCAGCAGCTCGGGACAGAATGGAAACACCATATATTTT. This gives the protein CASSSGQNGNTIYF.

The table lists this clonotype with a few counts. V usage is TRBV7-2 and J usage is TRBJ2-5; TRBD2 matches at 9 bases. The CDR3 length is 16 residues. From germline, CDR1 is SGHTA and CDR2 FQGNSA. Trimming at V came to 1 base and at J to 3 bases, leaving 6 bases not matched to a gene. The chain's CDR3 is CASSLGGLAVKETQYF. In DNA form, the CDR3 reads TGTGCCAGCAGCTTAGGGGGACTAGCAGTGAAAGAGACCCAGTACTTC.

This clonotype has more than one count but fewer than ten. At one end, the junction sequence differs from germline, possibly due to a read error. CDR3 coding DNA: TGCGCCAGCAGCAAATCCGGGACTCACACAGATACGCAGTATTTT. Its translation is CASSKSGTHTDTQYF. The V call is TRBV11-2, the J call TRBJ2-3; tentatively, D is TRBD2 (6 bases). The CDR3 length is 15 residues. Looked up from germline, CDR1 is SGHAT and CDR2 is FQNNGV.

This clonotype appeared many times. The chain combines TRBV7-2 with TRBJ2-7; D gene unclear. Germline lookup yields CDR1 SGHTA and CDR2 FQGNSA. The CDR3 sequence is 12 residues long. With 3 bases removed from V and 2 bases from J, the gap between germline ends came to 5 bases. CDR3 DNA sequence: TGTGCCAGCAGCTTGCCTACCTACGAGCAGTACTTC. Protein product: CASSLPTYEQYF. Combining the CDR3 with reference TRBV7-2 and TRBJ2-7 gives the whole variable domain GAGVSQSPSNKVTEKGKDVELRCDPISGHTALYWYRQSLGQGLEFLIYFQGNSAPDKSGLPSDRFSAERTGGSVSTLTIQRTQQEDSAVYLCASSLPTYEQYFGPGTRLTVT.

This clonotype was seen at least ten times. V and J are TRBV7-2 and TRBJ1-1; D ambiguous. Germline V lookup: CDR1 SGHTA, CDR2 FQGNSA. CDR3 length: 12 residues. With 5 bases removed from V and 10 bases from J, the gap between germline ends came to 14 bases. The chain's CDR3 is CASSPPSFVAFF. The DNA for the CDR3 is TGTGCCAGCAGCCCTCCCTCGTTCGTAGCTTTCTTT.

This clonotype was found a few times. J is TRBJ1-2 and V is TRBV11-2, with D possibly TRBD1 on 5 matching bases. In germline, CDR1 is SGHAT, CDR2 FQNNGV. This CDR3 is built from 15 residues. The ends were cut back, 1 base at V and 5 bases at J, with 14 bases in the middle. The CDR3 region has the DNA TGTGCCAGCAGCTTAGTTCCCAGGGTACCGTATGGCTACACCTTC. This encodes CASSLVPRVPYGYTF.

This clonotype has only a few counts. The chain recombines TRBV4-2 with TRBJ1-6; 10 nucleotides align to TRBD1. The CDR3 is 19 residues long. The trim removed 4 bases at V and 1 base at J, leaving 10 bases unmatched. Germline CDR1 reads LGHNA; CDR2 reads YNFKEQ. The CDR3 DNA is TGTGCCAGCAGCCTCTCCGGGACAGGGGAGGGGTCCTATAATTCACCCCTCCACTTT. This translates into CASSLSGTGEGSYNSPLHF.

This clonotype turned up a few times. The V and J genes are TRBV6-1 and TRBJ1-2, with D perhaps TRBD1 (5 bases). This CDR3 spans 15 amino acids. V was shortened by 1 base and J by 2 bases, with 11 bases between the two germline ends. Germline V gives CDR1 MNHNS, CDR2 SASEGT. The CDR3 sequence: CASSEERQSNYGYTF. The CDR3 DNA is TGTGCCAGCAGTGAAGAGAGACAGTCCAACTATGGCTACACCTTC.

In this sample, this clonotype turned up many times. This chain connects TRBV7-2 to TRBJ2-1; 12 bases are a match to TRBD2. CDR1 is SGHTA and CDR2 is FQGNSA in the germline V gene. V dropped 5 bases and J dropped 8; count of bases not matched to a gene: 4. CDR3 length: 14 residues. The CDR3 spells CASSPSGGVDEQFF. The CDR3 region has the DNA TGTGCCAGCAGCCCTAGCGGGGGGGTCGATGAGCAGTTCTTC.

This clonotype was found many times. V usage is TRBV28 and J usage is TRBJ1-4; TRBD1 matches at 8 bases. There are 15 residues in the CDR3. Germline CDR1 and CDR2: MDHEN and SYDVKM. The junction had 8 bases not matched to a gene; V was cut back by 4 bases and J by 7 bases. The CDR3 nucleotides are TGTGCCAGCAGTTGGCAGGGGGCGCACACTGAAAAACTGTTTTTT. It yields the protein CASSWQGAHTEKLFF.

The V call is TRBV3-1, the J call TRBJ2-5; D is ambiguous. CDR3 length: 16 residues. Germline values: CDR1 LGHDT, CDR2 YNNKEL (reference sequence). With 4 bases removed from V and 1 base from J, the gap between germline ends came to 16 bases. CDR3 residues: CASSPNWARRQETQYF. As DNA, the CDR3 is TGTGCCAGCAGCCCTAATTGGGCCAGACGCCAAGAGACCCAGTACTTC.

The chain employs TRBV5-4 and TRBJ1-1, with D tentatively TRBD1 (6 bases). There are 18 residues in the CDR3. The V end lost 0 bases, the J end lost 3 bases, and 21 bases lay between the germline ends. The germline V gene has CDR1 SGHNT and CDR2 YYREEE (reference sequence). In nucleotides, the CDR3 is TGTGCCAGCAGCTTGGAAGGGTCAGGGGAGGATTGGGACACTGAAGCTTTCTTT. This gives the protein CASSLEGSGEDWDTEAFF. Looking up the rest from reference TRBV5-4 and TRBJ1-1 gives the full variable domain: ETGVTQSPTHLIKTRGQQVTLRCSSQSGHNTVSWYQQALGQGPQFIFQYYREEENGRGNFPPRFSGLQFPNYSSELNVNALELDDSALYLCASSLEGSGEDWDTEAFFGQGTRLTVV.

The table lists this clonotype with a few counts. V usage is TRBV10-3 and J usage is TRBJ1-2; no firm D call. Germline-derived CDR1 and CDR2 are ENHRY and SYGVKD. Trimming cost V 6 bases and J 4 bases, with 18 bases left between them. This CDR3 is 15 amino acids long. CDR3 amino acids: CAIRSKGPLLYGYTF. CDR3 nucleotides: TGTGCCATCAGATCGAAAGGGCCGCTGCTCTATGGCTACACCTTC.

This clonotype was seen only a few times. This chain joins TRBV25-1 and TRBJ2-7; maybe TRBD1 (6 bases). Germline V gene lookup returns CDR1 MGHDK and CDR2 SYGVNS. V lost 3 bases, J lost 9 bases, and 15 bases lay in between. The CDR3 loop spans 13 amino acids. CDR3 residues: CASSEGTRALQYF. The CDR3 DNA is TGTGCCAGCAGTGAGGGGACACGGGCCTTGCAGTACTTC.

This clonotype was observed many times. The rearrangement links TRBV4-3 to TRBJ2-1; D is uncertain. The germline V and J ends were trimmed by 4 bases and 0 bases, with 16 bases remaining between them. The V gene's germline CDR1 is LGHNA and CDR2 YSLEER. CDR3 length: 17 amino acids. CDR3 sequence (DNA): TGCGCCAGCAGCCGATTCTCGGCGATTAGCTCCTACAATGAGCAGTTCTTC. It encodes CASSRFSAISSYNEQFF.

The V call is TRBV11-1, the J call TRBJ1-2, with D hard to call. Germline CDR1 SGHAT, CDR2 FQDESV (reference sequence). The V gene lost 2 bases and the J gene lost 4 bases, with 5 bases spanning the gap. The CDR3 is 12 amino acids. Written as DNA, the CDR3 is TGTGCCAGCAGCTTATCGGGCTATGGCTACACCTTC. This translates into CASSLSGYGYTF.

This clonotype has a handful of counts. The chain is built from TRBV2 and TRBJ1-1; D might be TRBD1 (5 bases). The CDR3 is made up of 14 amino acids. V shed 1 base and J shed 5 bases, with 11 bases lying between them. Per germline, CDR1 SNHLY and CDR2 FYNNEI. CDR3 DNA sequence: TGTGCCAGCAGTGAAGATGGGGCGAGAACTGAAGCTTTCTTT. It translates to CASSEDGARTEAFF.

The chain has TRBV6-2 or TRBV6-3 and TRBJ1-1, with D perhaps TRBD1 (5 bases). CDR3 length: 14 amino acids. The V gene's germline CDR1 is MNHEY and CDR2 SVGEGT. Trimming shortened V by 5 bases and J by 8 bases, and 18 bases separated the two germline ends. This chain's CDR3 is CASSPLPHRQEAFF. The CDR3 DNA follows: TGTGCCAGCAGTCCCCTCCCGCACAGGCAGGAAGCTTTCTTT.

The chain employs TRBV27 and TRBJ2-3; TRBD2 matches at 12 bases. Germline CDR1 is MNHEY and CDR2 is SMNVEV (reference sequence). The CDR3 spans 22 residues. V was clipped by 6 bases and J by 6 bases; unmatched bases: 28. CDR3 region: CASRKGSSGGLAGPLTLDTQYF. Here the CDR3 DNA reads TGTGCCAGCAGAAAAGGCAGTTCCGGCGGACTAGCGGGGCCCCTTACTTTGGATACGCAGTATTTT.

This clonotype has only a few counts. The chain combines TRBV12-5 with TRBJ2-7; a possible D gene is TRBD1 (5 bases). The CDR3 has 14 amino acids. V lost 0 bases, J lost 2 bases, and 8 bases lay in between. Per the germline V gene, CDR1 is LGHNT and CDR2 is FRNRAP. Here the CDR3 reads CASGLVKGPYEQYF. The CDR3 bases are TGTGCTAGTGGTTTGGTAAAGGGGCCCTACGAGCAGTACTTC.